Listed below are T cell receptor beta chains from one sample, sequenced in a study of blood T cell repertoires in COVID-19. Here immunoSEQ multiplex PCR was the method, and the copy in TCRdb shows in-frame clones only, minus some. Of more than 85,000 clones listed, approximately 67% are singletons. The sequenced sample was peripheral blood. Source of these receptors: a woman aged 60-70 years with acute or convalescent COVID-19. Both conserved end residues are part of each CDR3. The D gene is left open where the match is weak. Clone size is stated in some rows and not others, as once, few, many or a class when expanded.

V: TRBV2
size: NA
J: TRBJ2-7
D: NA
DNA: TGTGCCAGCAGTGATCCGGGGGTTAGGGCCTACGAGCAGTACTTC
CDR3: CASSDPGVRAYEQYF

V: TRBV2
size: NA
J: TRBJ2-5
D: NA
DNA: TGTGCCAGCACCAGGGACCAAGAGACCCAGTACTTC
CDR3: CASTRDQETQYF

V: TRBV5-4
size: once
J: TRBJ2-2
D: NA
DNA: TGTGCCAGCAGCAACGTAGAGCGGGCGAGCACCGGGGAGCTGTTTTTT
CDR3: CASSNVERASTGELFF

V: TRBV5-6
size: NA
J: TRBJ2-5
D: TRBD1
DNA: TGTGCCAGCAGCTTCGTCGACAGGGAAGGGGAGACCCAGTACTTC
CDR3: CASSFVDREGETQYF

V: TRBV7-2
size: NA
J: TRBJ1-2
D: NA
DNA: TGTGCCAGCAGCTCTTTGCCAGGGGAAGGTGGCTACACCTTC
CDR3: CASSSLPGEGGYTF

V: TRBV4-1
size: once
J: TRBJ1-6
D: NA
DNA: TGCGCCAGCAGCCGCATGTCGGAGAATTCACCCCTCCACTTT
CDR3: CASSRMSENSPLHF

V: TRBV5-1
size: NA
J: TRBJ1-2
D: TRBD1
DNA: TGCGCCAGCAGCAGGCCGGGACAGGGCCCCCTCTATGGCTACACCTTC
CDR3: CASSRPGQGPLYGYTF

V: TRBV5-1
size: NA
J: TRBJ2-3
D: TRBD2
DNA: TGCGCCAGCAGCTTGGGTTCATCGGGCGCGGGACTAGCGGGGGGACGAGATACGCAGTATTTT
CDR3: CASSLGSSGAGLAGGRDTQYF

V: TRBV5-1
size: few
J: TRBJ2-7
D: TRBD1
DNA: TGCGCCAGCAGCTTTGGCGAACAGGGGGCGCGGTACGAGCAGTACTTC
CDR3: CASSFGEQGARYEQYF

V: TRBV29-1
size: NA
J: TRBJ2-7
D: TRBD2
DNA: TGCAGCGTTGATAGCGGGGGGGCCGGGGAGCAGTACTTC
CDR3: CSVDSGGAGEQYF

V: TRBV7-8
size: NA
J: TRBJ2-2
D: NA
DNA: TGTGCCAGCAGCGCCTTATCCCTAGGGGGAACCGGGGAGCTGTTTTTT
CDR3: CASSALSLGGTGELFF

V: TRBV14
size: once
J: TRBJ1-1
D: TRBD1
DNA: TGTGCCAGCAGCTCCGGGACAGGGGGAAAAGCTTTCTTT
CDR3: CASSSGTGGKAFF

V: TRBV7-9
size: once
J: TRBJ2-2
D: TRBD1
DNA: TGTGCCAGCAGCTCGGACAGGGGGCGCACCGGGGAGCTGTTTTTT
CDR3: CASSSDRGRTGELFF